This T cell receptor (beta chain) was profiled in a study of T cell responses to AZD1222 COVID-19 vaccine. V shed 1 base and J shed 5 bases, with 5 bases lying between them. The germline gives CDR1 SEHNR, CDR2 FQNEAQ (reference sequence). The CDR3 sequence is 12 residues long. Clones were read by immunoSEQ multiplex PCR, and TCRdb kept only the in-frame ones, dropping some. Seen here are over 150,000 clones, about 86% observed once, and the top ten hold about 0.53%. Broader study findings: Clonal diversity may have been underestimated, and the donors were mostly white British, with more females than males.

In regard to this clone: Its antigen is unknown.

The TCR sequence derives from an adult in good health. The V and J genes are TRBV7-9 and TRBJ1-2; no definite D call. The sample in question was peripheral blood, obtained on day 0 of AZD1222 vaccination. The CDR3 loop reads CASSLEGYGYTF. The CDR3 DNA reads TGTGCCAGCAGCTTAGAAGGATATGGCTACACCTTC.